Listed below are T cell receptor beta chains from one sample, sequenced in a study of CD8 T cells in ankylosing spondylitis. TCRdb fed the 5' RACE reads into MiXCR, producing one record per CDR3 protein. The sample includes over 200,000 distinct CDR3 sequences, over 9.5% of them seen just once. Sequencing input: blood, either unsorted or a sorted T cell fraction (not recorded which). The receptor source for this set is a male donor with ankylosing spondylitis or in good health (not recorded which). The CDR3 runs from the conserved cysteine through the conserved F or W. Fields, in order: V gene, D gene, J gene, clone size, CDR3 protein, CDR3 DNA. The D gene is left open where the match is weak. Clone size is not always given. Where it is, it says once, few, many or a class for expanded clones.

TRBV2,TRBD1,TRBJ1-2,NA,CASGEGQGVFGYTF,TGTGCCAGCGGGGAGGGACAGGGAGTTTTCGGCTACACCTTC
TRBV10-3,TRBD1,TRBJ1-1,NA,CAITRTGENTEAFF,TGTGCCATCACCCGGACAGGAGAGAACACTGAAGCTTTCTTT
TRBV12-3/TRBV12-4,NA,TRBJ2-2,few,CGWEDDTGELFF,TGTGGTTGGGAGGACGACACCGGGGAGCTGTTTTTT
TRBV20-1,NA,TRBJ2-5,few,CSAREPAGSQETQYF,TGCAGTGCTAGAGAGCCAGCGGGTTCACAAGAGACCCAGTACTTC
TRBV28,NA,TRBJ2-7,NA,CASSPAAFGPYEQYF,TGTGCCAGCAGTCCCGCGGCATTTGGGCCCTACGAGCAGTACTTC
TRBV5-4,NA,TRBJ2-7,NA,CASSLNFEYEQYF,TGTGCCAGCAGCTTGAACTTCGAATACGAGCAGTACTTC
TRBV7-7,NA,TRBJ2-7,NA,CASSLDLLSYEQYF,TGTGCTAGCAGCTTAGATCTCCTCTCCTACGAGCAGTACTTC
TRBV20-1,NA,TRBJ2-1,many,CSAQPGNYNEQFF,TGCAGTGCGCAACCGGGGAACTACAATGAGCAGTTCTTC
TRBV5-5,TRBD1,TRBJ1-2,few,CASSTGTVSSNYGYTF,TGTGCCAGCAGCACGGGGACAGTCTCTTCTAACTATGGCTACACCTTC
TRBV29-1,NA,TRBJ2-3,many,CSVFSFITDTQYF,TGCAGCGTTTTTTCTTTCATCACAGATACGCAGTATTTT
TRBV7-8,NA,TRBJ2-7,many,CASSLQGLSYEQYF,TGTGCCAGCAGCTTACAGGGGCTCTCCTACGAGCAGTACTTC
TRBV7-9,NA,TRBJ2-5,many,CASSRDRQETQYF,TGTGCCAGCAGCAGAGACAGGCAAGAGACCCAGTACTTC
TRBV5-1,TRBD1,TRBJ2-7,many,CASSLIVPGGASNEQYF,TGCGCCAGCAGCTTGATAGTCCCAGGGGGTGCTTCCAACGAGCAGTACTTC
TRBV5-5,NA,TRBJ1-5,NA,CASSPDILRNQPQHF,TGTGCCAGCAGCCCTGATATCCTCCGGAATCAGCCCCAGCATTTT
TRBV24-1,NA,TRBJ2-2,many,CATSDLPTTTGELFF,TGTGCCACCAGTGATTTGCCGACAACCACCGGGGAGCTGTTTTTT
TRBV20-1,TRBD1,TRBJ2-7,NA,CSASPPGTGGGYEQYF,TGCAGTGCTAGTCCCCCCGGGACAGGGGGCGGCTACGAGCAGTACTTC
TRBV20-1,NA,TRBJ1-2,many,CSARDGGGWGYTF,TGCAGTGCTAGAGACGGCGGGGGTTGGGGCTACACCTTC
TRBV20-1,TRBD2,TRBJ2-7,NA,CSANRLADSYEQYF,TGCAGTGCTAACCGACTAGCGGACTCTTACGAGCAGTACTTC
TRBV4-1,NA,TRBJ2-1,NA,CASSQSLRRDGGTYNEQFF,TGCGCCAGCAGCCAATCACTCCGTCGGGACGGGGGTACTTACAATGAGCAGTTCTTC
TRBV27,TRBD1,TRBJ2-7,many,CASSFGQGKSYEQYF,TGTGCCAGCAGTTTCGGACAGGGGAAATCCTACGAGCAGTACTTC
TRBV15,NA,TRBJ2-4,few,CATSTPGAKNIQYF,TGTGCCACCAGCACCCCGGGAGCCAAAAACATTCAGTACTTC
TRBV6-4,NA,TRBJ2-1,many,CASSAGALGNNEQFF,TGTGCCAGCAGCGCAGGGGCCTTGGGGAACAATGAGCAGTTCTTC
TRBV12-3/TRBV12-4,NA,TRBJ2-2,NA,CASSAGLLAGELFF,TGTGCCAGCAGTGCAGGGTTGTTGGCCGGGGAGCTGTTTTTT
TRBV7-2,NA,TRBJ2-1,many,CASSLRGSSYNEQFF,TGTGCCAGCAGCTTAAGGGGGAGCTCCTACAATGAGCAGTTCTTC
TRBV6-1,NA,TRBJ2-5,NA,CASHPGRQVETQYF,TGTGCCAGCCACCCCGGCAGGCAAGTAGAGACCCAGTACTTC
TRBV23-1,TRBD1,TRBJ1-5,few,CARKTGEYSNQPQHF,TGCGCCAGAAAAACAGGGGAGTATAGCAATCAGCCCCAGCATTTT
TRBV12-3/TRBV12-4,NA,TRBJ1-1,many,CASSFMNTEAFF,TGTGCCAGCAGTTTCATGAACACTGAAGCTTTCTTT
TRBV11-3,TRBD2,TRBJ2-1,NA,CASSLSIAGGLNEQFF,TGTGCCAGCAGCTTATCGATAGCGGGGGGGCTGAATGAGCAGTTCTTC
TRBV5-6,TRBD1,TRBJ1-2,NA,CASSVQGSPYYGYTF,TGTGCCAGCAGCGTACAGGGGTCTCCGTACTATGGCTACACCTTC
TRBV20-1,TRBD2,TRBJ2-1,many,CSAEPGLAGGEDEQFF,TGCAGTGCTGAGCCGGGACTAGCGGGGGGCGAGGATGAGCAGTTCTTC
TRBV7-9,NA,TRBJ1-5,many,CASSRGEQPQHF,TGTGCCAGCAGCCGAGGGGAACAGCCCCAGCATTTT
TRBV5-1,TRBD2,TRBJ2-1,NA,CASSSLAGGPVEQFF,TGCGCCAGCAGCTCACTAGCGGGGGGGCCTGTTGAGCAGTTCTTC
TRBV9,TRBD1,TRBJ2-7,many,CASDRTGGFSEQYF,TGTGCCAGCGACCGGACAGGGGGGTTCTCCGAGCAGTACTTC
TRBV5-4,NA,TRBJ1-4,many,CASSIAGLEKLFF,TGTGCCAGCAGTATAGCAGGGCTCGAAAAACTGTTTTTT
TRBV7-3,TRBD1,TRBJ2-5,many,CASSLTSGQYETQYF,TGTGCCAGCAGCTTAACGTCGGGACAGTACGAGACCCAGTACTTC
TRBV12-3/TRBV12-4,TRBD2,TRBJ2-5,many,CASTLGGGGQETQYF,TGTGCCAGCACCCTCGGCGGGGGGGGCCAAGAGACCCAGTACTTC
TRBV5-1,NA,TRBJ2-3,NA,CASSWDTGADTQYF,TGCGCCAGCAGCTGGGATACGGGTGCAGATACGCAGTATTTT
TRBV9,NA,TRBJ2-3,many,CASSVAGTDTQYF,TGTGCCAGCAGCGTAGCAGGGACAGATACGCAGTATTTT
TRBV12-3/TRBV12-4,TRBD1,TRBJ1-3,many,CASSLIAPQGARGNTIYF,TGTGCCAGCAGCCTAATAGCGCCCCAGGGGGCGCGGGGAAACACCATATATTTT
TRBV10-3,NA,TRBJ2-2,many,CAISESRRENTGELFF,TGTGCCATCAGTGAGTCCCGGCGGGAGAACACCGGGGAGCTGTTTTTT
TRBV20-1,NA,TRBJ2-1,many,CSASGGDATVSNEQFF,TGCAGTGCTTCTGGAGGGGACGCGACCGTGAGCAATGAGCAGTTCTTC
TRBV7-6,TRBD2,TRBJ2-3,many,CASSLARTSGGDTQYF,TGTGCCAGCAGCTTAGCTAGGACTAGCGGGGGAGATACGCAGTATTTT
TRBV15,NA,TRBJ2-7,NA,CATSRDLNSYEQYF,TGTGCCACCAGCAGAGATCTTAATTCCTACGAGCAGTACTTC